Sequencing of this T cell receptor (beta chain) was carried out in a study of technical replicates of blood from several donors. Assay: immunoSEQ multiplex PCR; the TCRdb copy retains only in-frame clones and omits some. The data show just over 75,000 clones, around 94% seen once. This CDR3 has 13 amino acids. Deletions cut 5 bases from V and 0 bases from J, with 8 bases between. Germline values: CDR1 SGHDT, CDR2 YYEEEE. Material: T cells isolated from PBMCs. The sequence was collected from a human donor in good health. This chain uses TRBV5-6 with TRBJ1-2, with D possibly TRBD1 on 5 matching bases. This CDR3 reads CASRWGPNYGYTF. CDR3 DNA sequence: TGTGCCAGCAGATGGGGCCCTAACTATGGCTACACCTTC.